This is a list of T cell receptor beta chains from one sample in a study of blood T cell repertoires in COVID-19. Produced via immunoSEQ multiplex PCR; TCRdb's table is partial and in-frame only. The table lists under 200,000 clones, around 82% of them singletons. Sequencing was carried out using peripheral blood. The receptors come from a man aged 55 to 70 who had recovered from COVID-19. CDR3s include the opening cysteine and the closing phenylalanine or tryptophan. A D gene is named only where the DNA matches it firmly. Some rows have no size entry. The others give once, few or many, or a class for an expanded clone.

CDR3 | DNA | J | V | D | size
CAPQGTTSGNTIYF | TGTGCCCCCCAGGGTACTACTTCTGGAAACACCATATATTTT | TRBJ1-3 | TRBV7-4 | - | -
CASHRGEVTGELFF | TGTGCCAGCCACAGGGGTGAGGTCACCGGGGAGCTGTTTTTT | TRBJ2-2 | TRBV27 | TRBD1 | -
CASSVGDNYEQYF | TGTGCCAGCAGCGTGGGGGACAACTACGAGCAGTACTTC | TRBJ2-7 | TRBV9 | - | -
CATQRAGRYEQYF | TGTGCCACCCAGCGGGCAGGGCGGTACGAGCAGTACTTC | TRBJ2-7 | TRBV12-3/TRBV12-4 | - | -
CGTGDYEQYF | TGTGGGACAGGGGACTACGAGCAGTACTTC | TRBJ2-7 | TRBV7-9 | TRBD1 | -
CSARTGYGYTF | TGCAGTGCTCGGACAGGGTATGGCTACACCTTC | TRBJ1-2 | TRBV20-1 | TRBD1 | -
CASSSSAAQGAQYF | TGTGCCAGTAGTTCTAGTGCAGCGCAAGGGGCGCAGTATTTT | TRBJ2-3 | TRBV19 | - | few
CASLYSGPNEKLFF | TGTGCCAGCCTATACAGTGGCCCGAATGAAAAACTGTTTTTT | TRBJ1-4 | TRBV6-5 | - | once
CASSYSRDIDTQYF | TGTGCCAGCAGTTACTCCCGGGACATAGATACGCAGTATTTT | TRBJ2-3 | TRBV6-6 | - | -
CASSAGPQGASTQYF | TGTGCCAGCAGCGCCGGACCTCAGGGGGCCTCTACGCAGTATTTT | TRBJ2-3 | TRBV9 | TRBD1 | -
CASKLLGGNTEAFF | TGTGCCAGCAAACTTCTAGGGGGTAACACTGAAGCTTTCTTT | TRBJ1-1 | TRBV5-4 | - | -
CATSEVNYGYTF | TGTGCCACCTCGGAGGTCAACTATGGCTACACCTTC | TRBJ1-2 | TRBV15 | - | -
CASSEFAGGLRETQYF | TGTGCCAGCAGTGAATTTGCGGGGGGCCTCCGAGAGACCCAGTACTTC | TRBJ2-5 | TRBV6-1 | TRBD2 | -
CASGRQGQDYGYTF | TGTGCCAGCGGCCGGCAGGGTCAGGACTATGGCTACACCTTC | TRBJ1-2 | TRBV2 | - | -
CAWSGGHQETQYF | TGTGCCTGGAGTGGGGGGCACCAAGAGACCCAGTACTTC | TRBJ2-5 | TRBV30 | - | -
CASSFTSGGGTDTQYF | TGTGCCAGCAGCTTCACTAGCGGGGGCGGCACAGATACGCAGTATTTT | TRBJ2-3 | TRBV5-4 | TRBD2 | once
CASSRDNQPQHF | TGTGCCAGCAGCCGGGATAATCAGCCCCAGCATTTT | TRBJ1-5 | TRBV12-3/TRBV12-4 | - | -
CASSPLPQRGGTDTQYF | TGTGCCAGCAGCCCATTACCCCAACGGGGAGGCACAGATACGCAGTATTTT | TRBJ2-3 | TRBV5-8 | - | -
CASSEAGRTGGSENIQYF | TGTGCCAGCAGTGAAGCAGGCCGGACAGGAGGGTCGGAAAACATTCAGTACTTC | TRBJ2-4 | TRBV2 | - | -
CASSQSWDIVSYEQYF | TGTGCCAGCAGCCAGTCCTGGGACATTGTCTCCTACGAGCAGTACTTC | TRBJ2-7 | TRBV3-1/TRBV3-2 | - | few
CASSQPTSGLSYEQYF | TGCGCCAGCAGCCAACCAACCTCTGGACTTTCCTACGAGCAGTACTTC | TRBJ2-7 | TRBV4-1 | - | -
CASTAIQVNTEAFF | TGTGCCAGTACCGCAATACAGGTGAACACTGAAGCTTTCTTT | TRBJ1-1 | TRBV19 | - | once
CASSGGSTDTQYF | TGTGCTAGTAGCGGGGGGTCTACAGATACGCAGTATTTT | TRBJ2-3 | TRBV6-5 | TRBD2 | -
CAWKGPGAGYGYTF | TGTGCCTGGAAGGGGCCAGGGGCCGGCTATGGCTACACCTTC | TRBJ1-2 | TRBV30 | - | -
CASSWTRYNEQFF | TGTGCCAGCAGCTGGACAAGGTACAATGAGCAGTTCTTC | TRBJ2-1 | TRBV7-3 | - | once
CASSLAGGSTGANVLTF | TGCGCCAGCAGCTTGGCCGGGGGGAGTACTGGGGCCAACGTCCTGACTTTC | TRBJ2-6 | TRBV5-1 | TRBD2 | once
CASSHRTGDTDTQYF | TGTGCCAGCAGCCACCGGACAGGGGACACAGATACGCAGTATTTT | TRBJ2-3 | TRBV13 | TRBD1 | -
CASSPLAGVSYEQYF | TGTGCCAGCTCACCACTAGCGGGGGTCTCCTACGAGCAGTACTTC | TRBJ2-7 | TRBV18 | TRBD2 | once
CASSPDRGPETQYF | TGTGCCAGCAGCCCGGACAGGGGGCCGGAGACCCAGTACTTC | TRBJ2-5 | TRBV7-2 | TRBD1 | -
CASRTDRTTEAFF | TGTGCCAGCAGAACGGACAGGACCACTGAAGCTTTCTTT | TRBJ1-1 | TRBV6-6 | TRBD1 | -
CASSPDRGTEAFF | TGTGCCAGCAGTCCCGACAGGGGCACTGAAGCTTTCTTT | TRBJ1-1 | TRBV27 | TRBD1 | -
CAISSGSHEQYF | TGTGCCATCAGCTCAGGGTCCCACGAGCAGTACTTC | TRBJ2-7 | TRBV10-3 | - | -
CATSDPLTGEKLFF | TGTGCCACCAGTGATCCTCTTACAGGGGAAAAACTGTTTTTT | TRBJ1-4 | TRBV24-1 | - | -
CASSFRGLGTDTQYF | TGTGCCAGCAGTTTCAGGGGTCTGGGCACAGATACGCAGTATTTT | TRBJ2-3 | TRBV27 | - | -
CASSRSGDGYQETQYF | TGTGCCAGCAGCCGGAGCGGGGATGGTTACCAAGAGACCCAGTACTTC | TRBJ2-5 | TRBV4-2 | TRBD2 | -
CASSFENQPQHF | TGTGCCAGCAGCTTTGAGAATCAGCCCCAGCATTTT | TRBJ1-5 | TRBV5-6 | - | -
CASSQVSGSEQYF | TGTGCCAGCAGCCAAGTGTCAGGTTCCGAGCAGTACTTC | TRBJ2-7 | TRBV3-1/TRBV3-2 | - | once
CASSYQGQGGNYGYTF | TGTGCCAGCAGTTATCAAGGTCAGGGCGGTAACTATGGCTACACCTTC | TRBJ1-2 | TRBV6-5 | - | -
CASSVAAGGTTNTQYF | TGTGCCAGCAGCGTAGCCGCGGGGGGCACCACCAATACGCAGTATTTT | TRBJ2-3 | TRBV9 | TRBD2 | -
CSVESSGQSYEQYF | TGCAGCGTTGAATCGTCTGGACAGTCCTACGAGCAGTACTTC | TRBJ2-7 | TRBV29-1 | - | -
CASSYSTRGDTEAFF | TGTGCCAGCAGTTACTCAACCAGGGGAGACACTGAAGCTTTCTTT | TRBJ1-1 | TRBV6-5 | - | -
CASSSARVFGYEQYF | TGTGCCAGCAGCTCCGCCAGGGTATTCGGGTACGAGCAGTACTTC | TRBJ2-7 | TRBV7-9 | - | few
CASSYSYRGATEAFF | TGTGCCAGCAGTTACTCCTACAGGGGAGCCACTGAAGCTTTCTTT | TRBJ1-1 | TRBV6-5 | TRBD1 | -
CASTLDRGAIGTEAFF | TGTGCCAGTACACTCGACAGGGGGGCGATCGGTACTGAAGCTTTCTTT | TRBJ1-1 | TRBV19 | TRBD1 | -
CASTLSQGNTEAFF | TGTGCCAGCACCCTCTCGCAGGGTAACACTGAAGCTTTCTTT | TRBJ1-1 | TRBV6-5 | - | -
CSARLNTEAFF | TGCAGTGCTAGACTCAACACTGAAGCTTTCTTT | TRBJ1-1 | TRBV20-1 | - | once
CAISETGAGQPQHF | TGTGCCATCAGTGAGACAGGGGCGGGACAGCCCCAGCATTTT | TRBJ1-5 | TRBV10-3 | TRBD1 | -
CASSGSGTENSPLHF | TGTGCCAGCAGCGGATCCGGGACAGAAAATTCACCCCTCCACTTT | TRBJ1-6 | TRBV9 | TRBD1 | -
CASSPTTPYEQYF | TGTGCCAGCAGCCCGACTACCCCCTACGAGCAGTACTTC | TRBJ2-7 | TRBV4-2 | - | -
CASTPGLEAFF | TGTGCCAGCACCCCTGGACTTGAAGCTTTCTTT | TRBJ1-1 | TRBV6-5 | - | -
CASSPRTGTGEQYF | TGTGCCAGCAGCCCTCGGACAGGGACTGGCGAGCAGTACTTC | TRBJ2-7 | TRBV5-6 | TRBD1 | -
CASSGQAGGQETQYF | TGTGCCAGTAGTGGACAAGCGGGGGGCCAAGAGACCCAGTACTTC | TRBJ2-5 | TRBV19 | TRBD2 | -